This is a list of T cell receptor beta chains from one sample in a study of vaccination and CD4 T cells after COVID-19. TCRdb reanalysed the PCR reads using MiXCR and keeps one entry per CDR3 protein. The sample has 6,000 to 8,500 distinct CDR3 sequences; about three quarters are singletons. No antigen has been identified for these receptors. The specimen was CD4+ T cells from blood, cultured in vitro. Source of these receptors: a human donor who had recovered from COVID-19. Both conserved end residues are part of each CDR3.

CDR3aa,v_gene,j_gene
CAWKFGRGTYEQYF,TRBV30,TRBJ2-7
CASSIQGLQQTQYF,TRBV28,TRBJ2-5
CASSDEQGKGNQPQHF,TRBV19,TRBJ1-5
CASSSTKQGSNQPQHF,TRBV11-2,TRBJ1-5
CASSYSRRDVYGYTF,TRBV6-5,TRBJ1-2
CASSLRDYHNEQFF,TRBV27,TRBJ2-1
CASSYGPGQGEQPQHF,TRBV6-5,TRBJ1-5
CASKNTGTLGNSPLHF,TRBV27,TRBJ1-6
CASSLDRVMNTEAFF,TRBV7-9,TRBJ1-1
CASSRGTGTQPQHF,TRBV4-3,TRBJ1-5
CASSLALAGGETQYF,TRBV7-2,TRBJ2-5
CASSYGGLRAYEQYF,TRBV6-5,TRBJ2-7
CASSLGRGRFTDTQYF,TRBV7-2,TRBJ2-3
CASSYGQSSVYGYTF,TRBV6-2/TRBV6-3,TRBJ1-2